Listed here are 31 T cell receptor beta chains from one sample, sequenced in a study of Graves' ophthalmopathy and Graves' hyperthyroidism. Amplified TCR beta CDR3 regions were obtained using RNA transcripts as template. In the first round, RT-PCR was carried out with HTBI primers, and a multiplex PCR formed the second round. TCRdb re-called the multiplex PCR reads through MiXCR, storing one row per CDR3 protein. The sample includes over 450,000 distinct CDR3 sequences, around 15% of them seen just once. The specimen sequenced was blood. These receptor sequences come from a woman aged 25 to 39 with Graves' ophthalmopathy.

This clonotype was detected many times. The chain recombines TRBV12-3 or TRBV12-4 with TRBJ2-7; no clear D. V was clipped by 4 bases and J by 0 bases, with 16 bases between them. This CDR3 region has 16 residues. The chain's CDR3 is CASSSRPSQLSYEQYF. For the CDR3, the DNA is TGTGCCAGCAGTTCTCGTCCTTCCCAACTCTCCTACGAGCAGTACTTC.

This clonotype was seen many times. The V call is TRBV6-1, the J call TRBJ1-5; possible D gene TRBD1, 5 bases. CDR3 length: 16 residues. V dropped 1 base and J dropped 3 bases, with 13 bases sitting between them. Germline V gives CDR1 MNHNS, CDR2 SASEGT. The CDR3 region has the DNA TGTGCCAGCAGTGAAGACCGGGACCTGGTCAATCAGCCCCAGCATTTT. Amino acid sequence: CASSEDRDLVNQPQHF.

In this sample, this clonotype turned up many times. The chain joins TRBV9 to TRBJ1-2; D gene uncertain. CDR3 length: 13 amino acids. V was clipped by 0 bases and J by 7 bases, with 10 bases between them. The V gene's germline CDR1 is SGDLS and CDR2 YYNGEE. The DNA of the CDR3 is TGTGCCAGCAGCGTAGGAGAAGTAGGTGGCTACACCTTC. Amino acid sequence: CASSVGEVGGYTF.

This clonotype was recorded at least ten times. V is TRBV6-1 and J is TRBJ2-2; tentatively, D is TRBD1 (5 bases). The CDR3 is 16 residues long. V lost 6 bases to trimming and J lost 2 bases, with 16 bases between them. From germline, CDR1 is MNHNS and CDR2 SASEGT. DNA for the CDR3: TGTGCCAGCAGAGCGAGAGACAGAATTAACACCGGGGAGCTGTTTTTT. It codes for CASRARDRINTGELFF.

This clonotype came up many times. The chain carries TRBV6-1 and TRBJ1-1, with D hard to call. V was cut by 0 bases and J by 0 bases, with 8 bases left in between. The germline CDR1 and CDR2 sequences are MNHNS and SASEGT. The CDR3 runs 15 residues. The CDR3 loop is CASSEAGPMNTEAFF. DNA for the CDR3: TGTGCCAGCAGTGAAGCCGGCCCCATGAACACTGAAGCTTTCTTT.

This clonotype was observed many times. This chain uses TRBV28 with TRBJ2-5, with 9 positions matching TRBD2. Germline assignment: CDR1 MDHEN and CDR2 SYDVKM. The V and J ends lost 6 bases and 0 bases, in that order; junction bases with no gene match: 14. The CDR3 length is 18 residues. The CDR3 DNA sequence: TGTGCCAGCAGGTGGGGTAGCGGGAGAGGGAGGTACCAAGAGACCCAGTACTTC. Encoded protein: CASRWGSGRGRYQETQYF.

This clonotype appeared many times. This chain connects TRBV14 to TRBJ2-7; D is unresolved. The V gene lost 1 base and the J gene lost 2 bases, with 0 bases spanning the gap. Germline V gene sequence: CDR1 SGHDN, CDR2 FVKESK. The CDR3 totals 11 residues. This chain's CDR3 is CASSQAYEQYF. DNA for the CDR3: TGTGCCAGCAGCCAAGCCTACGAGCAGTACTTC.

In its sample, this clonotype was seen many times. The rearrangement uses TRBV20-1 and TRBJ1-1; 8 nucleotides align to TRBD1. This CDR3 spans 14 amino acids. After removal of 3 bases from V and 4 bases from J, the junction contained 7 bases not matched to a gene. CDR1 is DFQATT, CDR2 SNEGSKA, per germline (reference sequence). CDR3 sequence (DNA): TGCAGTGCTAGGGACGACAGGGGTTCCACTGAAGCTTTCTTT. This codes for CSARDDRGSTEAFF.

In this sample, this clonotype turned up many times. The rearrangement joins TRBV6-5 to TRBJ1-1; D uncertain. Trimming pared 2 bases from V and 2 bases from J, leaving 9 bases between. The CDR3 sequence is 14 residues long. CDR1 and CDR2 (germline): MNHEY, SVGAGI. CDR3 DNA sequence: TGTGCCAGCAGTTACGTGGGAACAAACACTGAAGCTTTCTTT. This sequence encodes CASSYVGTNTEAFF.

This clonotype was observed a handful of times. The genes are TRBV30 and TRBJ1-1; no firm D call. V lost 0 bases and J 4 bases, leaving 12 bases between the germline ends. CDR3 length: 14 residues. Looked up from germline, CDR1 is GTSNPN and CDR2 is SVGIG (reference sequence). This chain's CDR3 is CAWSVSRGFTEAFF. Here the CDR3 DNA reads TGTGCCTGGAGTGTCAGCCGGGGTTTCACTGAAGCTTTCTTT.

This clonotype was counted many times. The J gene is TRBJ2-5, the V gene TRBV15, with D possibly matching TRBD1 (6 bases). Germline CDR1 and CDR2: LNHNV and YYDKDF (reference sequence). The CDR3 is 15 residues long. V was cut by 4 bases and J by 1 base, with 13 bases left in between. CDR3 in DNA: TGTGCCACCAGCAAGTCAGTGGACAGCCAAGAGACCCAGTACTTC. Protein sequence: CATSKSVDSQETQYF.

The sample holds many counts of this clonotype. The chain has TRBV6-1 and TRBJ1-1; maybe TRBD1 (5 bases). Trimming shortened V by 4 bases and J by 1 base, and 10 bases separated the two germline ends. The CDR3 spans 14 residues. Looked up from germline, CDR1 is MNHNS and CDR2 is SASEGT. CDR3 in DNA: TGTGCCAGCAGTGGGAGCGGGGCGAACACTGAAGCTTTCTTT. It yields the protein CASSGSGANTEAFF.

Ten or more counts support this clonotype. The chain uses TRBV30 and TRBJ2-5; 8 nucleotides agree with TRBD1. The CDR3 consists of 13 residues. The germline gives CDR1 GTSNPN, CDR2 SVGIG (reference sequence). The V and J ends lost 8 bases and 5 bases, in that order; junction bases with no gene match: 10. CDR3 region: CAGQGFRSETQYF. The CDR3 bases are TGTGCCGGACAGGGATTCAGGTCGGAGACCCAGTACTTC.

This clonotype has ten or more counts. This chain joins TRBV6-1 and TRBJ1-1; D not certain. Germline CDR1 MNHNS, CDR2 SASEGT. This CDR3 spans 16 amino acids. V lost 7 bases, J lost 7 bases, and 25 bases lay in between. In nucleotides, the CDR3 is TGTGCCAGCATCCGGCCTCCCCCCCGCGAGGGCGATGAAGCTTTCTTT. Its protein is CASIRPPPREGDEAFF.

The chain joins TRBV20-1 to TRBJ2-5; 9 bases are a match to TRBD2. The CDR3 totals 15 residues. The V gene end was trimmed by 5 bases and the J gene end by 2 bases; junction bases not matched to a gene: 9. CDR1 DFQATT and CDR2 SNEGSKA come from the germline V gene (reference sequence). The CDR3 reads CSALRPTSGQETQYF. The CDR3 bases are TGCAGTGCTTTACGTCCGACTAGCGGACAAGAGACCCAGTACTTC.

Comment on this clonotype: A clone one base away is much larger, so this may be a read error. The rearrangement joins TRBV6-5 to TRBJ1-1, with D uncertain. Germline V gives CDR1 MNHEY, CDR2 SVGAGI. V gave up 4 bases and J gave up 6 bases, with 6 bases separating them. This CDR3 spans 11 amino acids. The CDR3 loop is CASSSVSEAFF. CDR3 DNA sequence: TGTGCCAGCAGTTCGGTTTCTGAAGCTTTCTTT.

In the case of this clonotype: The final CDR3 position lacks the conserved phenylalanine or tryptophan, pointing to a likely read error. The chain combines TRBV18 with TRBJ1-5; D not certain. V dropped 6 bases and J dropped 2 bases, with 11 bases sitting between them. The CDR3 length is 14 residues. Germline V gene sequence: CDR1 KGHSH, CDR2 LQKENI. In nucleotides, the CDR3 is TGTGCCAGCTCCTGGGGTCACGGCAATCAGCCCCAGCATTCT. As protein: CASSWGHGNQPQHS.

This clonotype was found many times. The DNA for the CDR3 is TGCGCCAGCAGCTTGGTTGTGGGACTTACGGCTGAAGCTTTCTTT. It codes for CASSLVVGLTAEAFF. J is TRBJ1-1 and V is TRBV5-1; a weak D match, TRBD1 (5 bases). Germline V gene data show CDR1 as SGHRS and CDR2 as YFSETQ. The CDR3 spans 15 residues. Trimming shortened V by 0 bases and J by 6 bases, and 15 bases separated the two germline ends.

This clonotype was picked up many times. The rearrangement joins TRBV5-1 to TRBJ1-2; 8 nucleotides align to TRBD1. Germline V gene sequence: CDR1 SGHRS, CDR2 YFSETQ. This CDR3 contains 16 residues. V lost 6 bases and J lost 4; bases outside the gene matches: 14. CDR3 nucleotide sequence: TGCGCCAGCAACCTCGGACAGGGAGCCGCCGCCTATGGCTACACCTTC. It is translated as CASNLGQGAAAYGYTF.

This clonotype was observed many times. This chain joins TRBV5-1 and TRBJ2-5; the match to TRBD1 covers 7 bases. Germline assignment: CDR1 SGHRS and CDR2 YFSETQ. The CDR3 contains 13 residues. V dropped 6 bases and J dropped 3; count of bases not matched to a gene: 5. The chain's CDR3 is CASMGDSKETQYF. In DNA form, the CDR3 reads TGCGCCAGCATGGGGGACAGCAAAGAGACCCAGTACTTC.

This clonotype was seen repeatedly, ten times or more. In DNA form, the CDR3 reads TGCGCCAGCAGCTTACAGGGTGTTCTCTTAGGAAACACCATATATTTT. It translates to CASSLQGVLLGNTIYF. V usage is TRBV5-1 and J usage is TRBJ1-3; D is perhaps TRBD1 (6 bases). The CDR3 has 16 residues. CDR1 and CDR2 from the germline V gene are SGHRS and YFSETQ. V lost 2 bases and J lost 4, with 16 bases in between.

This clonotype was detected many times. The chain is built from TRBV2 and TRBJ2-7, with 10 bases matching TRBD2. CDR3 length: 14 amino acids. Trimming took 4 bases from V and 3 from J; bases not matched to a gene: 3. In germline, CDR1 is SNHLY, CDR2 FYNNEI. CDR3: CASSGSGRVYEQYF. Here the CDR3 DNA reads TGTGCCAGCAGTGGGAGCGGGAGGGTCTACGAGCAGTACTTC.

This clonotype showed up many times. The chain couples TRBV13 to TRBJ1-1; 7 bases line up with TRBD1. CDR1 PRHDT and CDR2 FYEKMQ come from the germline V gene (reference sequence). The V gene end was trimmed by 5 bases and the J gene end by 0 bases; junction bases not matched to a gene: 3. The length of the CDR3 is 14 residues. The CDR3 region is CASSPGQLNTEAFF. The DNA for the CDR3 is TGTGCCAGCAGCCCGGGACAGCTGAACACTGAAGCTTTCTTT.

This clonotype has at least ten counts. The rearrangement links TRBV6-1 to TRBJ1-1; 7 bases map to TRBD1. CDR3 length equals 17 residues. The trim removed 6 bases at V and 1 base at J, leaving 14 bases unmatched. The germline gives CDR1 MNHNS, CDR2 SASEGT. CDR3 region: CASSPNLGQSKNTEAFF. DNA for the CDR3: TGTGCCAGCAGCCCTAACCTGGGACAGTCAAAGAACACTGAAGCTTTCTTT.

As regards this clonotype: This may stem from a read error, because a much larger clone lies one nucleotide away. The CDR3 region is CASSDARQAYTVELFF. The CDR3 DNA reads TGTGCCAGCAGTGATGCTAGACAGGCTTACACCGTGGAGCTGTTTTTT. The chain combines TRBV6-1 with TRBJ2-2, with a weak D call TRBD1 (6 bases). From germline, CDR1 is MNHNS and CDR2 SASEGT. The length of the CDR3 is 16 residues.

The table lists this clonotype with many counts. This chain links TRBV4-1 with TRBJ1-3, with unresolved D. Germline CDR1 is MGHRA and CDR2 is YSYEKL. The CDR3 is made up of 13 amino acids. Trimming shortened V by 1 base and J by 1 base, and 2 bases separated the two germline ends. CDR3 loop: CASSQVSGNTIYF. DNA for the CDR3: TGCGCCAGCAGCCAAGTATCTGGAAACACCATATATTTT.

This clonotype has a count of ten or more. The CDR3 sequence is CASSSVNQETQYF. In DNA form, the CDR3 reads TGTGCCAGCAGTTCAGTGAACCAAGAGACCCAGTACTTC. The V and J genes are TRBV12-3 or TRBV12-4 and TRBJ2-5; D not resolved. The CDR3 consists of 13 residues. V was clipped by 4 bases and J by 0 bases, with 6 bases between them.

This clonotype was seen many times. The chain is built from TRBV11-2 and TRBJ2-7, with a weak D call TRBD2 (5 bases). The CDR3 has 13 amino acids. V lost 5 bases to trimming and J lost 5 bases, with 13 bases between them. Germline assignment: CDR1 SGHAT and CDR2 FQNNGV. The CDR3 here is CASSGRLLHEQYF. The CDR3 nucleotides read TGTGCCAGCAGCGGCAGACTACTGCACGAGCAGTACTTC.

Ten or more counts support this clonotype. V usage is TRBV27 and J usage is TRBJ1-1; D ambiguous. The germline gives CDR1 MNHEY, CDR2 SMNVEV (reference sequence). CDR3 length: 14 residues. The ends were cut back, 6 bases at V and 0 bases at J, with 11 bases in the middle. CDR3 amino acids: CASSSTKVNTEAFF. In nucleotides, the CDR3 is TGTGCCAGCAGCTCTACTAAGGTGAACACTGAAGCTTTCTTT.

The table lists this clonotype with many counts. The chain combines TRBV27 with TRBJ1-1; D gene ambiguous. The ends were cut back, 5 bases at V and 0 bases at J, with 10 bases in the middle. The CDR3 is 14 amino acids. CDR1 is MNHEY, CDR2 SMNVEV, per germline (reference sequence). The CDR3 coding sequence is TGTGCCAGCAGTCCGACCTACCTGAACACTGAAGCTTTCTTT. Residues: CASSPTYLNTEAFF.

This clonotype was counted ten times or more. The chain has TRBV11-2 and TRBJ2-3; D not certain. The CDR3 totals 16 residues. Trimming stripped 2 bases from V and 0 bases from J, with 12 bases between. Looked up from germline, CDR1 is SGHAT and CDR2 is FQNNGV. The CDR3 is CASSLSGRSSTDTQYF. In DNA form, the CDR3 reads TGTGCCAGCAGCTTAAGTGGCCGTTCTAGCACAGATACGCAGTATTTT.